These 32 T cell receptor beta chains came from one sample sequenced in a study of molecular identifiers for immune sequencing clone quantification. TCRdb processed the PCR reads anew with MiXCR; each CDR3 protein has one entry. The sample holds 85,000 to 95,000 distinct CDR3 sequences, 15% to 20% seen once. Sequences were obtained from naive CD8+ T cells from blood, with Jurkat cell RNA spiked in. The subset was: FACS-sorted CD8+CD4-CCR7+CD45RA+ naive T cells. These receptors all stem from a human donor in good health. Some libraries in this study had Jurkat cell RNA spiked in.

This clonotype was found many times. The chain links TRBV12-3 or TRBV12-4 to TRBJ2-1; 8 nucleotides match TRBD2. The CDR3 has 16 residues. V lost 6 bases, J lost 6 bases, and 13 bases stayed unmatched. The CDR3: CASRPDVAGPPNEQFF. CDR3 sequence (DNA): TGTGCCAGCAGGCCAGATGTAGCGGGACCGCCCAATGAGCAGTTCTTC.

This clonotype showed up many times. This rearrangement joins TRBV30 to TRBJ2-5, with D possibly being TRBD1 (6 bases). The CDR3 loop spans 11 amino acids. Trimming shortened V by 2 bases and J by 7 bases, and 8 bases separated the two germline ends. Per germline, CDR1 GTSNPN and CDR2 SVGIG (reference sequence). This chain's CDR3 is CAWSIRGTQYF. CDR3 DNA sequence: TGTGCCTGGAGTATCAGGGGGACCCAGTACTTC.

The rearrangement links TRBV6-5 to TRBJ2-3; 15 bases are shared with TRBD2. Trimming at V came to 6 bases and at J to 1 base, leaving 8 bases not matched to a gene. The germline V gene encodes CDR1 MNHEY and CDR2 SVGAGI. This CDR3 has 18 residues. The chain's CDR3 is CASSPIRTSGGGTDTQYF. In nucleotides, the CDR3 is TGTGCCAGCAGCCCTATTCGGACTAGCGGGGGGGGCACAGATACGCAGTATTTT.

This clonotype appeared many times. The rearrangement links TRBV12-3 or TRBV12-4 to TRBJ1-1; D uncertain. Between the trimmed V and J ends, which lost 4 bases and 3 bases, there was a span of 3 bases. The length of the CDR3 is 11 residues. As DNA, the CDR3 is TGTGCCAGCAGTTGGGACACTGAAGCTTTCTTT. This gives the protein CASSWDTEAFF.

This clonotype was seen ten or more times. V is TRBV20-1 and J is TRBJ2-5, with unresolved D. The CDR3 has 9 residues. Trimming took 3 bases from V and 6 from J, leaving 2 bases between them. Germline V gene data show CDR1 as DFQATT and CDR2 as SNEGSKA (reference sequence). DNA of the CDR3: TGCAGTGCTAGTAAGACCCAGTACTTC. Its translation is CSASKTQYF.

This clonotype was seen a few times. Possible read error: a much larger clone is one base away. The rearrangement uses TRBV15 and TRBJ2-5; D uncertain. CDR3 length: 14 amino acids. CDR1 and CDR2 from the germline V gene are LNHNV and YYDKDF (reference sequence). The CDR3 nucleotides read TGTACCACCAGCAGATATAGGACGGAAGAGACCCAGTACTTC. Residues: CTTSRYRTEETQYF.

This clonotype was seen at least ten times. The rearrangement links TRBV14 to TRBJ2-7; TRBD1 is a possible D gene (6 bases). The CDR3 extends over 13 amino acids. CDR1 and CDR2 (germline): SGHDN, FVKESK. The V end lost 2 bases, the J end lost 6 bases, and 11 bases lay between the germline ends. CDR3 in amino acids: CASSQQGLGEQYF. The CDR3 bases are TGTGCCAGCAGCCAACAGGGGCTAGGCGAGCAGTACTTC.

The table lists this clonotype with many counts. The chain recombines TRBV12-3 or TRBV12-4 with TRBJ1-4, with 7 bases that match TRBD1. The V gene end was trimmed by 4 bases and the J gene end by 4 bases; junction bases not matched to a gene: 6. CDR3 length: 15 residues. In DNA form, the CDR3 reads TGTGCCAGCAGTTCCCCGGGACAGCTTAATGAAAAACTGTTTTTT. Its translation is CASSSPGQLNEKLFF.

The chain couples TRBV4-3 to TRBJ2-7; D remains ambiguous. The CDR3 runs 16 residues. The germline CDR1 and CDR2 sequences are LGHNA and YSLEER. V shed 4 bases and J shed 6 bases, with 22 bases lying between them. The CDR3 is CASSRGTGPESIEQYF. Here the CDR3 DNA reads TGCGCCAGCAGCCGGGGAACCGGGCCGGAATCCATCGAGCAGTACTTC.

This clonotype was found many times. This chain connects TRBV25-1 to TRBJ2-2; D is possibly TRBD2 (6 bases). In germline, CDR1 is MGHDK, CDR2 SYGVNS. The CDR3 contains 16 residues. Trimming shortened V by 3 bases and J by 6 bases, and 17 bases separated the two germline ends. The CDR3 DNA sequence: TGTGCCAGCAGTGAGATTGGGGCAGGGAGGCCCGGGGAGCTGTTTTTT. Translating it yields CASSEIGAGRPGELFF.

This clonotype was counted only a few times. This chain links TRBV4-1 with TRBJ2-7, with 11 bases identical to TRBD2. This CDR3 has 16 amino acids. Trimming cost V 0 bases and J 5 bases; bases outside gene matches: 6. Germline V gene lookup returns CDR1 MGHRA and CDR2 YSYEKL. The CDR3 loop reads CASSQDTSGGLDEQYF. The CDR3 coding sequence is TGCGCCAGCAGCCAAGACACTAGCGGGGGCCTCGACGAGCAGTACTTC.

This clonotype was found many times. The V call is TRBV12-3 or TRBV12-4, the J call TRBJ2-5, with D maybe TRBD2 (5 bases). This CDR3 contains 13 residues. The V and J ends lost 2 bases and 5 bases respectively, with 9 bases between them. The CDR3: CASSLYEGETQYF. The CDR3 coding sequence is TGTGCCAGCAGTTTATATGAGGGCGAGACCCAGTACTTC.

As concerns this clonotype: Here the CDR3 omits its conserved ending phenylalanine or tryptophan, so a read error is the likely source. V is TRBV7-9 and J is TRBJ1-3; D is unclear. The germline gives CDR1 SEHNR, CDR2 FQNEAQ (reference sequence). The CDR3 runs 12 residues. V was clipped by 1 base and J by 5 bases, with 3 bases between them. The chain's CDR3 is CASSLGRNTIYL. The CDR3 nucleotides read TGTGCCAGCAGCTTAGGGCGAAACACCATATATCTT.

Ten or more counts support this clonotype. The chain is built from TRBV24-1 and TRBJ2-2; 8 nucleotides agree with TRBD1. Germline CDR1 reads KGHDR; CDR2 reads SFDVKD. Trimming at V came to 5 bases and at J to 5 bases, leaving 3 bases not matched to a gene. This CDR3 contains 14 residues. The CDR3 loop is CATSAQGGTGELFF. The CDR3 bases are TGTGCCACCAGTGCACAGGGGGGAACCGGGGAGCTGTTTTTT.

This clonotype was detected ten times or more. The V and J genes are TRBV5-6 and TRBJ2-3, with 8 bases matching TRBD1. This CDR3 is built from 16 residues. The ends lost 4 bases at V and 0 bases at J; junction bases unmatched: 7. Germline V gene sequence: CDR1 SGHDT, CDR2 YYEEEE. The CDR3 sequence: CASSTTGGTSTDTQYF. DNA for the CDR3: TGTGCCAGCAGCACCACAGGGGGAACTAGCACAGATACGCAGTATTTT.

This clonotype appeared many times. This chain joins TRBV24-1 and TRBJ2-3; D possibly corresponds to TRBD2 (6 bases). Germline V gives CDR1 KGHDR, CDR2 SFDVKD. The CDR3 has 15 amino acids. V was cut by 0 bases and J by 0 bases, with 6 bases left in between. CDR3 sequence: CATSDLRESTDTQYF. CDR3 DNA: TGTGCCACCAGTGATTTGCGGGAGAGCACAGATACGCAGTATTTT.

This clonotype has at least ten counts. The V and J genes are TRBV5-1 and TRBJ2-7; unclear D gene. Germline CDR1 reads SGHRS; CDR2 reads YFSETQ. This CDR3 comprises 13 residues. V gave up 0 bases and J gave up 4 bases, with 8 bases separating them. The CDR3 loop reads CASSLALDYEQYF. The CDR3 DNA follows: TGCGCCAGCAGCTTGGCCTTAGATTACGAGCAGTACTTC. Filled out from reference TRBV5-1 and TRBJ2-7, the complete variable domain reads KAGVTQTPRYLIKTRGQQVTLSCSPISGHRSVSWYQQTPGQGLQFLFEYFSETQRNKGNFPGRFSGRQFSNSRSEMNVSTLELGDSALYLCASSLALDYEQYFGPGTRLTVT.

The V call is TRBV6-6, the J call TRBJ1-2; 7 bases are a match to TRBD1. Germline CDR1 and CDR2: MNHNY and SVGAGI (reference sequence). The CDR3 runs to 15 residues. J lost 5 bases, V lost 2 bases, and 8 bases had no gene match. The chain's CDR3 is CASSYGAMTGYGYTF. CDR3 nucleotides: TGTGCCAGCAGTTACGGGGCCATGACAGGGTATGGCTACACCTTC.

Points on this clonotype: Possible read error: a much larger clone is one base away. This sequence joins TRBV27 and TRBJ2-2; D ambiguous. This CDR3 contains 13 residues. Germline CDR1 is MNHEY and CDR2 is SMNVEV (reference sequence). The CDR3 spells CASSFSNAGELFF. CDR3 nucleotide sequence: TGTGCCAGCAGTTTCTCGAACGCCGGGGAGCTGTTTTTT.

The chain links TRBV12-3 or TRBV12-4 to TRBJ2-1, with a possible D match to TRBD2 (6 bases). CDR3 length: 15 amino acids. V shed 5 bases and J shed 9 bases, with 20 bases lying between them. CDR3 region: CASSGSWDSEGEQFF. The CDR3 nucleotides read TGTGCCAGCAGTGGAAGTTGGGACTCCGAGGGTGAGCAGTTCTTC.

The table lists this clonotype with many counts. V usage is TRBV15 and J usage is TRBJ2-3; D tentatively reads TRBD1 or TRBD2 (6 bases each). Germline-derived CDR1 and CDR2 are LNHNV and YYDKDF (reference sequence). The germline V and J ends were trimmed by 1 base and 6 bases, with 14 bases remaining between them. This CDR3 region has 15 residues. CDR3 coding DNA: TGTGCCACCAGCAGAGGGGGGCGGGGTTCGGATACGCAGTATTTT. It yields the protein CATSRGGRGSDTQYF.

This clonotype was seen ten or more times. CDR3: CASSLAPRIANEQYF. The CDR3 bases are TGTGCCAGCAGTCTTGCTCCCCGTATAGCCAACGAGCAGTACTTC. The V and J genes are TRBV12-3 or TRBV12-4 and TRBJ2-7; D is unresolved. The length of the CDR3 is 15 residues. The V gene lost 5 bases and the J gene lost 5 bases, with 19 bases spanning the gap.

This clonotype was detected many times. The chain combines TRBV6-2 or TRBV6-3 with TRBJ1-5, with D maybe TRBD1 (6 bases). The CDR3 loop spans 14 amino acids. The V end lost 0 bases, the J end lost 6 bases, and 9 bases lay between the germline ends. CDR1 MNHEY and CDR2 SVGEGT come from the germline V gene. CDR3 coding DNA: TGTGCCAGCAGTTACTCGGGGGGCGGTCAGCCCCAGCATTTT. It specifies CASSYSGGGQPQHF.

This clonotype was observed at least ten times. J is TRBJ2-6 and V is TRBV6-5; the D is unclear. Trimming removed 6 bases at V and 2 bases at J, with 14 bases between. Germline CDR1 is MNHEY and CDR2 is SVGAGI. The length of the CDR3 is 16 residues. CDR3 protein: CASSHMGEPGANVLTF. In DNA, the CDR3 is TGTGCCAGCAGCCACATGGGTGAGCCTGGGGCCAACGTCCTGACTTTC.

The chain links TRBV7-2 to TRBJ2-1; TRBD2 agrees at 10 bases. This CDR3 comprises 16 residues. Trimming cost V 6 bases and J 7 bases; bases outside gene matches: 12. Germline V CDR1 and CDR2: SGHTA, FQGNSA. CDR3 sequence (DNA): TGTGCCAGCAGTCCCCCCAGCGGGAGGGCCCTGAATGAGCAGTTCTTC. Residues: CASSPPSGRALNEQFF. The variable domain in full, with the rest retrieved from reference TRBV7-2 and TRBJ2-1, is GAGVSQSPSNKVTEKGKDVELRCDPISGHTALYWYRQSLGQGLEFLIYFQGNSAPDKSGLPSDRFSAERTGGSVSTLTIQRTQQEDSAVYLCASSPPSGRALNEQFFGPGTRLTVL.

This clonotype came up many times. The rearrangement links TRBV29-1 to TRBJ2-3; 8 bases are shared with TRBD1. Germline-derived CDR1 and CDR2 are SQVTM and ANQGSEA. This CDR3 region has 14 residues. Here the CDR3 reads CTAGPDRGTDTQYF. CDR3 coding DNA: TGCACCGCGGGACCTGACAGGGGTACAGATACGCAGTATTTT.

This clonotype was counted at least ten times. The chain couples TRBV11-2 to TRBJ2-7; TRBD2 is a possible D gene (6 bases). There are 17 residues in the CDR3. Germline loops: CDR1 SGHAT, CDR2 FQNNGV. Trimming took 2 bases from V and 0 from J, leaving 17 bases between them. Written as DNA, the CDR3 is TGTGCCAGCAGCTTACCCGAGGGACTCGAGAGCTCCTACGAGCAGTACTTC. Its translation is CASSLPEGLESSYEQYF.

In its sample, this clonotype was seen many times. The chain joins TRBV19 to TRBJ2-7; no clear D. Germline-derived CDR1 and CDR2 are LNHDA and SQIVND (reference sequence). Trimming removed 6 bases at V and 1 base at J, with 10 bases between. The CDR3 covers 13 residues. The CDR3 DNA reads as TGTGCCAGTAGCCCCTCCGGATCCTACGAGCAGTACTTC. Its protein is CASSPSGSYEQYF.

This clonotype was observed many times. The chain couples TRBV6-2 or TRBV6-3 to TRBJ1-5; no definite D call. Trimming removed 5 bases from V and 11 bases from J, with 10 bases in between. CDR1 is MNHEY, CDR2 SVGEGT, per germline. This CDR3 is built from 11 residues. Here the CDR3 DNA reads TGTGCCAGCAGTAACCCTCAAACCCAGCATTTT. Translating it yields CASSNPQTQHF.

This clonotype occurred many times. V usage is TRBV9 and J usage is TRBJ1-1; no definite D call. Germline CDR1 and CDR2: SGDLS and YYNGEE. The CDR3 loop spans 13 amino acids. V lost 0 bases and J 6 bases, leaving 9 bases between the germline ends. The CDR3 spells CASSVGGGSEAFF. CDR3 nucleotide sequence: TGTGCCAGCAGCGTAGGAGGAGGCTCTGAAGCTTTCTTT.

This clonotype was seen repeatedly, ten times or more. This rearrangement joins TRBV29-1 to TRBJ1-1, with 8 bases fitting TRBD1. This CDR3 has 11 amino acids. V shed 4 bases, J shed 6 bases, and the junction held 1 base outside the gene matches. The germline CDR1 and CDR2 sequences are SQVTM and ANQGSEA. The CDR3 protein is CSVGTGSEAFF. The CDR3 DNA is TGCAGCGTTGGGACAGGGTCTGAAGCTTTCTTT.

This rearrangement joins TRBV27 to TRBJ1-1, with a tentative D call TRBD1 (6 bases). This CDR3 spans 16 amino acids. Between the trimmed V and J ends, which lost 2 bases and 4 bases, there was a span of 17 bases. The V gene's germline CDR1 is MNHEY and CDR2 SMNVEV (reference sequence). CDR3: CASSLRLGARGTEAFF. The CDR3 region has the DNA TGTGCCAGCAGTTTAAGATTGGGGGCAAGGGGCACTGAAGCTTTCTTT.